The present T cell receptor (beta chain) was sequenced within a study of cytotoxic CD8 clonotypes in ibrutinib-treated CLL. Germline V gene data show CDR1 as SGDLS and CDR2 as YYNGEE. CDR3 length: 14 residues. The V and J ends lost 4 bases and 6 bases, in that order; junction bases with no gene match: 10. Profiling relied on immunoSEQ multiplex PCR, and the TCRdb table lists in-frame clones only, not all of them. The data hold roughly 150,000 clones, with 60% to 85% observed a single time. The sample in question was PBMCs, obtained after 24 months of ibrutinib treatment. This receptor was identified in a human donor with chronic lymphocytic leukemia. The chain is built from TRBV9 and TRBJ2-7; 7 bases are shared with TRBD2. The CDR3 region has the DNA TGTGCCAGCAGCCGGGGACGGCCGGGGGGCGAGCAGTACTTC. This gives the protein CASSRGRPGGEQYF. Supplemented by reference TRBV9 and TRBJ2-7, the full variable domain reads DSGVTQTPKHLITATGQRVTLRCSPRSGDLSVYWYQQSLDQGLQFLIQYYNGEERAKGNILERFSAQQFPDLHSELNLSSLELGDSALYFCASSRGRPGGEQYFGPGTRLTVT.